The 21 T cell receptor beta chains presented below share a single source sample, sequenced in a study of OX40 agonist ivuxolimab in advanced cancers. Clones were sequenced by immunoSEQ multiplex PCR, and TCRdb holds only the in-frame ones, with some missing. The sample has more than 15,000 clones; approximately 86% are singletons. The source was CD4+ or CD8+ T cells sorted from blood, collected in a trial of the OX40 agonist ivuxolimab. These receptors came from an adult with an advanced solid tumor such as melanoma, head and neck, liver or kidney cancer.

V is TRBV2 and J is TRBJ2-5; D remains ambiguous. Germline V gene sequence: CDR1 SNHLY, CDR2 FYNNEI. The CDR3 runs to 12 residues. Trimming removed 4 bases at V and 13 bases at J, with 16 bases between. The CDR3: CASSGEVPSAYF. CDR3 DNA sequence: TGTGCCAGCAGTGGAGAGGTCCCCAGTGCGTACTTC.

The chain joins TRBV7-3 to TRBJ2-6, with D uncertain. The CDR3 totals 16 residues. In germline, CDR1 is SGHTA, CDR2 FQGTGA. Trimming removed 1 base from V and 0 bases from J, with 7 bases in between. The CDR3 loop is CASSLNRDSGANVLTF. The CDR3 nucleotides read TGTGCCAGCAGCTTAAATCGTGACTCTGGGGCCAACGTCCTGACTTTC.

The chain is built from TRBV27 and TRBJ1-4; D not certain. This CDR3 is 11 amino acids long. V lost 7 bases and J lost 4, with 4 bases in between. Germline V lookup: CDR1 MNHEY, CDR2 SMNVEV (reference sequence). The CDR3 loop reads CASKFNEKLFF. CDR3 bases: TGTGCCAGCAAATTTAATGAAAAACTGTTTTTT.

This sequence joins TRBV6-6 and TRBJ2-5; D perhaps matches TRBD2 (6 bases). V was trimmed by 6 bases and J by 2 bases, leaving 16 bases between them. The germline V gene encodes CDR1 MNHNY and CDR2 SVGAGI (reference sequence). The CDR3 has 15 amino acids. The CDR3 sequence: CASSGGSAPQETQYF. In DNA form, the CDR3 reads TGTGCCAGCAGCGGGGGTAGCGCGCCTCAAGAGACCCAGTACTTC.

The rearrangement uses TRBV15 and TRBJ2-7; D is possibly TRBD2 (6 bases). Trimming took off 0 bases at V and 12 bases at J, with 15 bases between the two ends. The germline V gene encodes CDR1 LNHNV and CDR2 YYDKDF (reference sequence). The CDR3 loop spans 13 amino acids. Here the CDR3 reads CATSRDYGRDRYF. The DNA of the CDR3 is TGTGCCACCAGCAGAGATTACGGGCGGGATAGGTACTTC.

The chain combines TRBV18 with TRBJ2-7, with D tentatively TRBD2 (5 bases). V gave up 1 base and J gave up 5 bases, with 15 bases separating them. Looked up from germline, CDR1 is KGHSH and CDR2 is LQKENI. This CDR3 is built from 15 residues. CDR3 sequence (DNA): TGTGCCAGCTCACCACTCCCAACTAGTAGCGACGAGCAGTACTTC. Translated: CASSPLPTSSDEQYF. Full variable domain (outside the CDR3, taken from reference TRBV18 and TRBJ2-7): NAGVMQNPRHLVRRRGQEARLRCSPMKGHSHVYWYRQLPEEGLKFMVYLQKENIIDESGMPKERFSAEFPKEGPSILRIQQVVRGDSAAYFCASSPLPTSSDEQYFGPGTRLTVT.

The chain has TRBV6-1 and TRBJ1-1, with 7 bases matching TRBD1. Germline V gene lookup returns CDR1 MNHNS and CDR2 SASEGT. The CDR3 sequence is 13 residues long. CDR3 sequence reads: CVAEFGYRGEAFF. CDR3 nucleotide sequence: TGTGTCGCCGAGTTCGGGTACAGGGGAGAAGCTTTCTTT.

The V call is TRBV11-2, the J call TRBJ2-7, with no clear D. The V gene lost 1 base and the J gene lost 1 base, with 20 bases spanning the gap. The CDR3 covers 18 residues. Germline lookup yields CDR1 SGHAT and CDR2 FQNNGV. The CDR3 nucleotides are TGTGCCAGCAGCTTAGCGGTTGTTAGCCCGGTATCGTCCTACGAGCAGTACTTC. This sequence encodes CASSLAVVSPVSSYEQYF.

The sample holds a few counts of this clone. This chain's CDR3 is CASTHRTDSGANVLTF. CDR3 nucleotide sequence: TGTGCCAGCACCCACCGGACAGACTCTGGGGCCAACGTCCTGACTTTC. The chain is built from TRBV2 and TRBJ2-6; D perhaps matches TRBD1 (6 bases). The CDR3 contains 16 residues. Between the trimmed V and J ends, which lost 7 bases and 0 bases, there was a span of 13 bases. Per the germline V gene, CDR1 is SNHLY and CDR2 is FYNNEI.

The chain couples TRBV2 to TRBJ1-5; D call uncertain. CDR1 and CDR2 from the germline V gene are SNHLY and FYNNEI. V lost 6 bases and J lost 5, with 17 bases in between. This CDR3 contains 15 residues. This CDR3 reads CASRVGGRSDQPQHF. The CDR3 nucleotides read TGTGCCAGCAGGGTGGGTGGCAGGTCGGATCAGCCCCAGCATTTT.

Written as DNA, the CDR3 is TGTGCCAGCAGCTGGAAGGACGGTGGAAACACCATATATTTT. It encodes CASSWKDGGNTIYF. V gene TRBV7-9 combines with J gene TRBJ1-3, with no clear D. V was trimmed by 4 bases and J by 3 bases, leaving 10 bases between them. The germline V gene encodes CDR1 SEHNR and CDR2 FQNEAQ (reference sequence). The CDR3 is 14 residues long.

The CDR3 protein is CASSAQGAWTYEQYF. The DNA of the CDR3 is TGTGCCAGCAGTGCACAGGGGGCGTGGACCTACGAGCAGTACTTC. This chain joins TRBV27 and TRBJ2-7; 9 positions agree with TRBD1. V gave up 5 bases and J gave up 2 bases; unmatched junction bases: 7. The length of the CDR3 is 15 residues. Per germline, CDR1 MNHEY and CDR2 SMNVEV (reference sequence).

V gene TRBV27 combines with J gene TRBJ2-3; D may be TRBD2 (6 bases). From germline, CDR1 is MNHEY and CDR2 SMNVEV (reference sequence). The CDR3 runs 14 residues. With 3 bases removed from V and 2 bases from J, the gap between germline ends came to 9 bases. As DNA, the CDR3 is TGTGCCAGCAGTTTGAGCGGGTTCACAGATACGCAGTATTTT. Its translation is CASSLSGFTDTQYF.

The rearrangement uses TRBV30 and TRBJ2-2, with unresolved D. The CDR3 is 14 residues long. V was pared by 0 bases and J by 2 bases, with 7 bases between. Germline V gene sequence: CDR1 GTSNPN, CDR2 SVGIG (reference sequence). CDR3 DNA sequence: TGTGCCTGGAGTGTATACAGAAACACCGGGGAGCTGTTTTTT. This sequence encodes CAWSVYRNTGELFF.

This rearrangement joins TRBV15 to TRBJ1-2; D may be TRBD1 (6 bases). Looked up from germline, CDR1 is LNHNV and CDR2 is YYDKDF (reference sequence). The germline V and J ends were trimmed by 4 bases and 4 bases, with 13 bases remaining between them. This CDR3 region has 14 residues. This CDR3 reads CATSNQGTIYGYTF. The CDR3 nucleotides read TGTGCCACCAGCAACCAGGGGACAATCTATGGCTACACCTTC.

The gene calls are TRBV9 and TRBJ2-3, with 8 bases matching TRBD2. The germline gives CDR1 SGDLS, CDR2 YYNGEE. The CDR3 extends over 14 amino acids. J lost 3 bases, V lost 9 bases, and 9 bases had no gene match. CDR3 protein: CATGRGFGTDTQYF. The DNA of the CDR3 is TGTGCCACCGGGAGGGGGTTCGGGACAGATACGCAGTATTTT.

The chain combines TRBV27 with TRBJ1-1, with TRBD1 as a possible D gene (6 bases). Trimming cost V 7 bases and J 2 bases, with 14 bases left between them. In germline, CDR1 is MNHEY, CDR2 SMNVEV (reference sequence). This CDR3 has 14 residues. In DNA form, the CDR3 reads TGTGCCAGCATGAAGGCTGGGGGCAACACTGAAGCTTTCTTT. It is translated as CASMKAGGNTEAFF.

The rearrangement joins TRBV11-2 to TRBJ1-4, with D unresolved. With 1 base removed from V and 8 bases from J, the gap between germline ends came to 11 bases. Germline lookup yields CDR1 SGHAT and CDR2 FQNNGV. The CDR3 is made up of 14 amino acids. The CDR3 sequence: CASSLVSTPEKLFF. The CDR3 DNA follows: TGTGCCAGCAGCTTAGTATCAACTCCCGAAAAACTGTTTTTT.

Only one count was recorded for this clone. The chain employs TRBV27 and TRBJ2-1, with D possibly matching TRBD1 (5 bases). The CDR3 extends over 13 amino acids. CDR1 MNHEY and CDR2 SMNVEV come from the germline V gene (reference sequence). Trimming took off 10 bases at V and 0 bases at J, with 10 bases between the two ends. The CDR3 DNA follows: TGTGCCACCCGACAGAGCTCCTACAATGAGCAGTTCTTC. Translated, it gives CATRQSSYNEQFF.

This clone was seen a single time. The V and J genes are TRBV25-1 and TRBJ2-1; possibly TRBD2 for D (7 bases). This CDR3 comprises 16 residues. Trimming shortened V by 3 bases and J by 3 bases, and 15 bases separated the two germline ends. Germline values: CDR1 MGHDK, CDR2 SYGVNS. The CDR3 here is CASSDLRGGDYNEQFF. The CDR3 coding sequence is TGTGCCAGCAGTGATCTGAGGGGGGGAGACTACAATGAGCAGTTCTTC.

The chain combines TRBV5-1 with TRBJ1-5; TRBD1 matches at 8 bases. V lost 4 bases and J lost 6; bases outside the gene matches: 9. CDR1 is SGHRS and CDR2 is YFSETQ in the germline V gene. The CDR3 loop spans 15 amino acids. The CDR3 spells CASSRDRLPSQPQHF. The DNA for the CDR3 is TGCGCCAGCAGCAGGGACAGGCTGCCGAGTCAGCCCCAGCATTTT.